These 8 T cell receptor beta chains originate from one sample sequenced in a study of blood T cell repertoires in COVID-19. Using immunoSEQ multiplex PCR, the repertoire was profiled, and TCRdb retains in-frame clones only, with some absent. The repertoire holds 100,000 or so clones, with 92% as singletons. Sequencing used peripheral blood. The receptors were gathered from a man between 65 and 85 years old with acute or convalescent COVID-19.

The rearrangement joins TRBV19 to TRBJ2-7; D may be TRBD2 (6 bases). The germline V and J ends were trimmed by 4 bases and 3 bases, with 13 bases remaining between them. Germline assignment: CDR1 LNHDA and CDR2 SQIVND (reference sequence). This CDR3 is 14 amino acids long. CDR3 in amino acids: CASSKVAENYEQYF. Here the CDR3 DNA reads TGTGCCAGTAGTAAGGTAGCGGAGAACTACGAGCAGTACTTC. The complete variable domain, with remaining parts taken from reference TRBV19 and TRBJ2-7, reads DGGITQSPKYLFRKEGQNVTLSCEQNLNHDAMYWYRQDPGQGLRLIYYSQIVNDFQKGDIAEGYSVSREKKESFPLTVTSAQKNPTAFYLCASSKVAENYEQYFGPGTRLTVT.

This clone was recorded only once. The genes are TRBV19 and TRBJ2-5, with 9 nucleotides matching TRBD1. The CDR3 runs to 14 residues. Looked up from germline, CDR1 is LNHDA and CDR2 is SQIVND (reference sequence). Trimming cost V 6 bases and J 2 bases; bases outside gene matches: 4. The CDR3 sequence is CASRTTGGQETQYF. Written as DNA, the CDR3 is TGTGCCAGTAGGACGACAGGGGGACAAGAGACCCAGTACTTC.

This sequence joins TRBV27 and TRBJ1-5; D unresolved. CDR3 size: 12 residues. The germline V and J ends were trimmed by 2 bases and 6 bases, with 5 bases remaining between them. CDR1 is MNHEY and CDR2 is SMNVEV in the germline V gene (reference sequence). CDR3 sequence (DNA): TGTGCCAGCAGTTTAGCGGGTCAGCCCCAGCATTTT. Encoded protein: CASSLAGQPQHF.

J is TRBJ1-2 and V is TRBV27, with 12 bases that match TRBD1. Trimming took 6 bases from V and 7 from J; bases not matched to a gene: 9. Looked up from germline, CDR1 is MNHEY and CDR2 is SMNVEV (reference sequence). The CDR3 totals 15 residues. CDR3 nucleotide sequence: TGTGCCAGCAGCTCCGCCGGGACAGGGGGCGGTGGCTACACCTTC. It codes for CASSSAGTGGGGYTF.

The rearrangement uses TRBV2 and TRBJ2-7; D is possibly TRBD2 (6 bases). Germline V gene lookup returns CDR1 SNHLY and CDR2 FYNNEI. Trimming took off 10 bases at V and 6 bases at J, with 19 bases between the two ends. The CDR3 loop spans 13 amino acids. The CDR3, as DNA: TGTGCCATCAAGGGTGGCGGAGGGTCCGAGCAGTACTTC. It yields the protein CAIKGGGGSEQYF.

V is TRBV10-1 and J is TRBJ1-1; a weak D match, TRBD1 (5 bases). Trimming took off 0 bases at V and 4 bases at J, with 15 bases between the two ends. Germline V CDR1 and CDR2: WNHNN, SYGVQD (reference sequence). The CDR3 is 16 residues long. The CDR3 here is CASSESPEGRGTEAFF. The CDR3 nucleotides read TGCGCCAGCAGTGAGTCCCCGGAGGGGAGGGGCACTGAAGCTTTCTTT.

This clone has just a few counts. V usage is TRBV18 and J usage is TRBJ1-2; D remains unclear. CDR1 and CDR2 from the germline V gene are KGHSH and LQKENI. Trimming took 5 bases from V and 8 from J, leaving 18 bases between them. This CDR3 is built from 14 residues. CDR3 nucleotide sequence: TGTGCCAGCTCAGAAGTCGGGGTAATCGAGGGCTACACCTTC. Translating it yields CASSEVGVIEGYTF.

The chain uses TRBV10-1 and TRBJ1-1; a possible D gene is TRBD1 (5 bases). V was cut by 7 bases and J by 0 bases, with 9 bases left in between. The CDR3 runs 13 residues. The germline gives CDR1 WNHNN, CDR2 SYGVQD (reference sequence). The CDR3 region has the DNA TGCGCCAGCAAGGGGCACATGAACACTGAAGCTTTCTTT. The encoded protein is CASKGHMNTEAFF.